These 26 T cell receptor beta chains came from one sample sequenced in a study of shared clonotypes between healthy human individuals. Clones were read by immunoSEQ multiplex PCR, and TCRdb kept only the in-frame ones, dropping some. Of some 2,000,000 clones listed, approximately 95% are singletons. The sample was naive CD4+ T cells sorted from blood. Indicated subset: CD45RA+ positively selected. These receptors all come from a man aged 18 to 35 in good health.

With respect to this clone: This same CDR3 is encoded by further DNA sequences in the sample. This chain connects TRBV28 to TRBJ2-7; no clear D gene. Germline CDR1 MDHEN, CDR2 SYDVKM. The CDR3 contains 11 residues. V was clipped by 7 bases and J by 2 bases, with 6 bases between them. CDR3 region: CASTSPYEQYF. The CDR3 DNA follows: TGTGCCAGCACCTCGCCCTACGAGCAGTACTTC. Based on the CDR3 plus reference TRBV28 and TRBJ2-7, the full variable domain is DVKVTQSSRYLVKRTGEKVFLECVQDMDHENMFWYRQDPGLGLRLIYFSYDVKMKEKGDIPEGYSVSREKKERFSLILESASTNQTSMYLCASTSPYEQYFGPGTRLTVT.

In DNA form, the CDR3 reads TGTGCCAGCAGTGAAGAAAGGGGAAAGGTTTATTATGGCTACACCTTC. Encoded protein: CASSEERGKVYYGYTF. This chain uses TRBV6-1 with TRBJ1-2; weak D call: TRBD1 (5 bases). From germline, CDR1 is MNHNS and CDR2 SASEGT. CDR3 length equals 16 residues. V was pared by 1 base and J by 5 bases, with 17 bases between.

This chain connects TRBV19 to TRBJ1-3; no clear D gene. V was clipped by 6 bases and J by 4 bases, with 7 bases between them. Germline loops: CDR1 LNHDA, CDR2 SQIVND (reference sequence). The CDR3 consists of 12 residues. CDR3 amino acids: CASRNEGNTIYF. The CDR3 bases are TGTGCCAGTAGAAATGAGGGAAACACCATATATTTT.

This clone was detected only once. J is TRBJ1-6 and V is TRBV25-1; unclear D gene. V lost 6 bases and J lost 0, with 3 bases in between. Per the germline V gene, CDR1 is MGHDK and CDR2 is SYGVNS. The CDR3 length is 13 residues. The CDR3 sequence: CASSVSYNSPLHF. The DNA for the CDR3 is TGTGCCAGCAGCGTCTCCTATAATTCACCCCTCCACTTT.

The rearrangement joins TRBV7-9 to TRBJ1-3; 8 bases map to TRBD1. Germline V gene sequence: CDR1 SEHNR, CDR2 FQNEAQ (reference sequence). Losses at the gene ends were 0 bases for V and 4 bases for J; bases not matched to a gene: 5. The CDR3 sequence is 16 residues long. The CDR3 protein is CASSLALDRVGNTIYF. The CDR3 DNA reads TGTGCCAGCAGCTTAGCGCTGGACAGGGTCGGAAACACCATATATTTT.

On this clone itself: Other DNA sequences in the sample encode the same CDR3. The CDR3 loop reads CASSLGGAGELFF. CDR3 nucleotides: TGTGCCAGCAGCTTAGGGGGAGCCGGGGAGCTGTTTTTT. The chain recombines TRBV7-2 with TRBJ2-2; TRBD2 is a possible D gene (5 bases). V was cut by 1 base and J by 6 bases, with 6 bases left in between. Germline lookup yields CDR1 SGHTA and CDR2 FQGNSA. The CDR3 has 13 amino acids.

The rearrangement joins TRBV2 to TRBJ2-7, with 10 bases lining up with TRBD2. Trimming cost V 7 bases and J 2 bases; bases outside gene matches: 8. Looked up from germline, CDR1 is SNHLY and CDR2 is FYNNEI. This CDR3 contains 15 residues. As DNA, the CDR3 is TGTGCCAGCACCTCGGCGGGACTAGCGACCTACGAGCAGTACTTC. Translated: CASTSAGLATYEQYF. The full variable domain, its missing parts supplied by reference TRBV2 and TRBJ2-7, is EPEVTQTPSHQVTQMGQEVILRCVPISNHLYFYWYRQILGQKVEFLVSFYNNEISEKSEIFDDQFSVERPDGSNFTLKIRSTKLEDSAMYFCASTSAGLATYEQYFGPGTRLTVT.

As concerns this clone: The identical CDR3 is also encoded by other nucleotide sequences in the sample. The chain couples TRBV7-2 to TRBJ2-2; D not resolved. V gave up 0 bases and J gave up 2 bases, with 4 bases separating them. The CDR3 length is 14 residues. The V gene's germline CDR1 is SGHTA and CDR2 FQGNSA. CDR3 region: CASSLAANTGELFF. CDR3 bases: TGTGCCAGCAGCTTAGCAGCTAACACCGGGGAGCTGTTTTTT.

The gene calls are TRBV28 and TRBJ2-7; 7 bases agree with TRBD1. The CDR3 consists of 14 residues. The germline CDR1 and CDR2 sequences are MDHEN and SYDVKM. Unmatched junction bases numbered 7, after V lost 6 bases and J lost 2 bases. The CDR3 nucleotides read TGTGCCAGCAGAACCGGGACAGCCCCCTACGAGCAGTACTTC. Residues: CASRTGTAPYEQYF.

V gene TRBV7-9 combines with J gene TRBJ1-2, with D unresolved. Germline lookup yields CDR1 SEHNR and CDR2 FQNEAQ (reference sequence). The V end was cut by 5 bases, the J end by 4 bases, with 17 bases between. The CDR3 length is 15 residues. The CDR3 sequence: CASSRPSGFGYGYTF. The CDR3 DNA reads TGTGCCAGCAGCCGGCCGAGTGGGTTTGGCTATGGCTACACCTTC.

The CDR3 spells CASKRGQGDRYTF. The CDR3 nucleotides read TGCGCCAGCAAACGGGGACAGGGTGATCGCTACACCTTC. The rearrangement links TRBV5-1 to TRBJ1-2, with 9 nucleotides matching TRBD1. This CDR3 spans 13 amino acids. Germline values: CDR1 SGHRS, CDR2 YFSETQ. The V gene end was trimmed by 6 bases and the J gene end by 9 bases; junction bases not matched to a gene: 9.

The rearrangement uses TRBV18 and TRBJ2-1; TRBD1 agrees at 11 bases. The germline V gene has CDR1 KGHSH and CDR2 LQKENI. The CDR3 has 15 residues. V dropped 7 bases and J dropped 8; count of bases not matched to a gene: 10. CDR3 in DNA: TGTGCCAGCTTCCTCCGGACAGGGGGCGCGGATGAGCAGTTCTTC. Protein sequence: CASFLRTGGADEQFF.

V and J are TRBV27 and TRBJ2-7; the match to TRBD1 covers 8 bases. J gave up 3 bases and V 3 bases, and 7 bases lay outside the gene matches. There are 15 residues in the CDR3. CDR1 and CDR2 (germline): MNHEY, SMNVEV (reference sequence). The CDR3 sequence is CASSFLPGGGYEQYF. For the CDR3, the DNA is TGTGCCAGCAGTTTTTTGCCAGGGGGCGGCTACGAGCAGTACTTC.

This chain links TRBV11-2 with TRBJ2-1; 10 positions match TRBD2. There are 17 residues in the CDR3. V shed 2 bases, J shed 3 bases, and the junction held 7 bases outside the gene matches. Germline CDR1 is SGHAT and CDR2 is FQNNGV. The CDR3 loop is CASSLSSGSIRYNEQFF. As DNA, the CDR3 is TGTGCCAGCAGCTTATCTAGCGGGAGTATCCGCTACAATGAGCAGTTCTTC.

The rearrangement links TRBV6-6 to TRBJ1-1; D not certain. Germline V gene sequence: CDR1 MNHNY, CDR2 SVGAGI (reference sequence). V was clipped by 0 bases and J by 5 bases, with 10 bases between them. The CDR3 is 14 residues long. The CDR3 sequence: CASSYSTSITEAFF. The CDR3 bases are TGTGCCAGCAGTTACTCGACGTCCATAACTGAAGCTTTCTTT.

This sequence joins TRBV30 and TRBJ1-2; 9 nucleotides match TRBD1. In germline, CDR1 is GTSNPN, CDR2 SVGIG (reference sequence). J lost 5 bases, V lost 3 bases, and 10 bases had no gene match. The CDR3 totals 15 residues. The CDR3 region is CAWRVGQGLRYGYTF. The CDR3, as DNA: TGTGCCTGGAGGGTCGGACAGGGGCTGAGGTATGGCTACACCTTC.

V usage is TRBV7-8 and J usage is TRBJ2-2; 11 positions match TRBD2. The CDR3 is made up of 19 amino acids. In germline, CDR1 is SGHVS, CDR2 FQNEAQ. V lost 0 bases, J lost 3 bases, and 9 bases stayed unmatched. The CDR3 spells CASSLAPILAGGDTGELFF. The CDR3 bases are TGTGCCAGCAGCTTAGCCCCTATTCTAGCGGGGGGTGACACCGGGGAGCTGTTTTTT.

The V gene is TRBV27, the J gene TRBJ1-2; D uncertain. Germline V CDR1 and CDR2: MNHEY, SMNVEV (reference sequence). V shed 8 bases and J shed 8 bases, with 12 bases lying between them. The CDR3 loop spans 11 amino acids. This CDR3 is CASRSKHGYTF. The CDR3 bases are TGTGCCAGCCGTTCGAAGCACGGCTACACCTTC.

This chain joins TRBV30 and TRBJ1-3, with D possibly matching TRBD1 (5 bases). V lost 4 bases and J lost 5, with 12 bases in between. The CDR3 spans 13 residues. Germline values: CDR1 GTSNPN, CDR2 SVGIG (reference sequence). DNA of the CDR3: TGTGCCTGGACCGGGACGTCAAGAAACACCATATATTTT. Translating it yields CAWTGTSRNTIYF.

V gene TRBV2 combines with J gene TRBJ2-3, with 7 bases aligning to TRBD1. The CDR3 contains 13 residues. Germline V gene lookup returns CDR1 SNHLY and CDR2 FYNNEI. The V and J ends lost 7 bases and 5 bases, in that order; junction bases with no gene match: 6. The CDR3 protein is CASTGGPGDTQYF. Here the CDR3 DNA reads TGTGCCAGCACAGGGGGTCCGGGAGATACGCAGTATTTT.

This clone was observed once. The CDR3 spells CASSLAFSNSPLHF. The CDR3 DNA reads TGTGCCAGCAGCTTGGCCTTTAGTAATTCACCCCTCCACTTT. The chain couples TRBV5-8 to TRBJ1-6; D gene ambiguous. This CDR3 has 14 amino acids. With 0 bases removed from V and 6 bases from J, the gap between germline ends came to 7 bases. Per germline, CDR1 SGHTS and CDR2 YDEGEE.

The J gene is TRBJ2-7, the V gene TRBV6-5, with D unresolved. The CDR3 covers 15 residues. Germline assignment: CDR1 MNHEY and CDR2 SVGAGI. Between the trimmed V and J ends, which lost 0 bases and 0 bases, there was a span of 9 bases. CDR3 residues: CASSYSWQSSYEQYF. DNA of the CDR3: TGTGCCAGCAGTTACTCGTGGCAGAGCTCCTACGAGCAGTACTTC.

This sequence joins TRBV7-2 and TRBJ2-5; D is perhaps TRBD2 (6 bases). The V gene's germline CDR1 is SGHTA and CDR2 FQGNSA. Trimming shortened V by 1 base and J by 4 bases, and 13 bases separated the two germline ends. The CDR3 runs to 15 residues. CDR3 loop: CASSLVLRGAETQYF. The CDR3 region has the DNA TGTGCCAGCAGCTTAGTCTTGCGGGGAGCAGAGACCCAGTACTTC.

The chain joins TRBV29-1 to TRBJ1-5; D is uncertain. CDR1 and CDR2 (germline): SQVTM, ANQGSEA. Deletions cut 4 bases from V and 3 bases from J, with 13 bases between. The CDR3 length is 14 residues. CDR3 bases: TGCAGCGTTGTAACTACCAGCCTCAATCAGCCCCAGCATTTT. This translates into CSVVTTSLNQPQHF.

This rearrangement joins TRBV11-3 to TRBJ1-6; D gene ambiguous. This CDR3 contains 12 residues. CDR1 and CDR2 (germline): SGHNT, YENEEA. V lost 10 bases and J lost 7, with 11 bases in between. CDR3 in amino acids: CATPGENSPLHF. CDR3 nucleotide sequence: TGTGCCACCCCCGGGGAGAATTCACCCCTCCACTTT.

The chain recombines TRBV6-1 with TRBJ1-2, with 7 nucleotides matching TRBD1. Germline V gene lookup returns CDR1 MNHNS and CDR2 SASEGT. There are 13 residues in the CDR3. J gave up 4 bases and V 6 bases, and 5 bases lay outside the gene matches. The DNA of the CDR3 is TGTGCCAGCAGGGTGACAGGGCTCTATGGCTACACCTTC. It is translated as CASRVTGLYGYTF.